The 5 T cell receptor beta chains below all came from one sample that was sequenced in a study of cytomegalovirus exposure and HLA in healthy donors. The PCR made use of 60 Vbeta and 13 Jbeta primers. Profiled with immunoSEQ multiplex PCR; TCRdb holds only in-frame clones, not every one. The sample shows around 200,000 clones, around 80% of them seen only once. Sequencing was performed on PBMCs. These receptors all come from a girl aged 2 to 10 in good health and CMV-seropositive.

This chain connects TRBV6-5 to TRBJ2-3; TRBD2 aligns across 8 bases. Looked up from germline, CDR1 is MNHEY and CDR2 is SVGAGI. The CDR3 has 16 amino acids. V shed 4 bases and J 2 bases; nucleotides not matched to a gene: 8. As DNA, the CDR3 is TGTGCCAGCAGTTTCAATAGCGGGACTTACACAGATACGCAGTATTTT. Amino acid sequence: CASSFNSGTYTDTQYF.

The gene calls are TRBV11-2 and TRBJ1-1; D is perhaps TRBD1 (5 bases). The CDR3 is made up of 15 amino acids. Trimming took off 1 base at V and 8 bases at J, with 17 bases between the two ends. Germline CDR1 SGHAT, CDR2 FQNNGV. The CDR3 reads CASSLAPWTLSEAFF. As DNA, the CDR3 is TGTGCCAGCAGCTTAGCGCCCTGGACACTTTCCGAAGCTTTCTTT.

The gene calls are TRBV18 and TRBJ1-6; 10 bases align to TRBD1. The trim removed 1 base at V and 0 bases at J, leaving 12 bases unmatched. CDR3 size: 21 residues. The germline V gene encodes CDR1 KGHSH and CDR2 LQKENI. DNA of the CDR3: TGTGCCAGCTCACCACTCGAGACAGGGGGCCTCTCAAGCTCCTATAATTCACCCCTCCACTTT. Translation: CASSPLETGGLSSSYNSPLHF.

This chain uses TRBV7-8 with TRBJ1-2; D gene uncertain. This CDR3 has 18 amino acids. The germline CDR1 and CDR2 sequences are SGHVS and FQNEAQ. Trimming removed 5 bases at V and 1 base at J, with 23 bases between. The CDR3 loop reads CASSRRSGPLAHNYGYTF. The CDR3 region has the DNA TGTGCCAGCAGCCGGCGTAGTGGGCCACTTGCTCATAACTATGGCTACACCTTC.

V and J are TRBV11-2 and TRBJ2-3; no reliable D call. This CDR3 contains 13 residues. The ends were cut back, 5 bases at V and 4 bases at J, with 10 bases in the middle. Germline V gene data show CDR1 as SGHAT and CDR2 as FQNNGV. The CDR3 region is CASSPISADTQYF. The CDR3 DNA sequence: TGTGCCAGCAGCCCGATTTCGGCAGATACGCAGTATTTT.